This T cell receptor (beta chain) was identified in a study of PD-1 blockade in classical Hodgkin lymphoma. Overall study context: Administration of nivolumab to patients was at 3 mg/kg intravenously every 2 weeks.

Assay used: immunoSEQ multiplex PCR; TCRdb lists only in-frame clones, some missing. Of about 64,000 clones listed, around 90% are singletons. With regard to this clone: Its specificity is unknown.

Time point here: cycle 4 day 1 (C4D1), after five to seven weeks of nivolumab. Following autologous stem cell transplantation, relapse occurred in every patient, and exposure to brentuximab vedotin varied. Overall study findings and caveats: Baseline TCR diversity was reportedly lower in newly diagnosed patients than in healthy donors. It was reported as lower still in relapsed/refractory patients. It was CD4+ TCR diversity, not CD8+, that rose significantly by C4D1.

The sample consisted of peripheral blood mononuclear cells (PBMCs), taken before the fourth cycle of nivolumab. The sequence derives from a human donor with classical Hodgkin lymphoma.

The CDR3 bases are TGTGCCAGCAGTGGAGGCCCCCGGACAGGGAAAAACATTCAGTACTTC. It codes for CASSGGPRTGKNIQYF. The V gene is TRBV6-1, the J gene TRBJ2-4, with 8 positions matching TRBD1. CDR3 length: 16 amino acids. V was pared by 4 bases and J by 4 bases, with 9 bases of the junction left unmatched. Germline assignment: CDR1 MNHNS and CDR2 SASEGT.